The 21 T cell receptor beta chains presented below share a single source sample, sequenced in a study of cytomegalovirus exposure and HLA in healthy donors (dated by TCRdb to about 2017). The library was prepared using the immunoSEQ multiplex PCR assay. TCRdb holds this immuneACCESS table with in-frame rearrangements only. Some clones are missing; in checked studies, unresolved V genes explain under half, and the rest has no known cause. The sample data list 110,000 or so clones, and about 85% of these were observed just once. 2.1% of the sample goes to the ten largest clones. The sample consisted of PBMCs. These receptor sequences come from a woman under 40 in good health and CMV-seronegative.

This sequence joins TRBV5-3 and TRBJ2-2, with 11 bases matching TRBD2. Being an ORF, TRBV5-3 has a function that is uncertain. The V and J ends lost 3 bases and 5 bases, in that order; junction bases with no gene match: 3. This CDR3 has 15 residues. CDR3 protein: CARSCSGGATGELFF. CDR3 in DNA: TGTGCCAGAAGCTGTAGCGGGGGGGCGACCGGGGAGCTGTTTTTT.

V and J are TRBV27 and TRBJ2-7; D perhaps matches TRBD2 (6 bases). V lost 0 bases, J lost 6 bases, and 12 bases lay in between. This CDR3 is 14 amino acids long. Per the germline V gene, CDR1 is MNHEY and CDR2 is SMNVEV (reference sequence). The CDR3 bases are TGTGCCAGCAGTTTATCGACATGGGGAGGCGAGCAGTACTTC. Translation: CASSLSTWGGEQYF.

The gene calls are TRBV7-2 and TRBJ2-1; 9 positions agree with TRBD2. The germline gives CDR1 SGHTA, CDR2 FQGNSA. V shed 5 bases and J 6 bases; nucleotides not matched to a gene: 8. The CDR3 is made up of 15 amino acids. The CDR3 region has the DNA TGTGCCAGCAGCCCCCGGCTAGCGGGGTCCAATGAGCAGTTCTTC. This gives the protein CASSPRLAGSNEQFF.

The chain combines TRBV19 with TRBJ1-2, with D maybe TRBD1 (6 bases). Germline-derived CDR1 and CDR2 are LNHDA and SQIVND (reference sequence). The V and J ends lost 5 bases and 0 bases respectively, with 16 bases between them. The CDR3 runs to 16 residues. The CDR3 DNA reads as TGTGCCAGTAGTGTCTCCGCGGACAGAACTAACTATGGCTACACCTTC. This encodes CASSVSADRTNYGYTF. Full variable domain (missing parts from reference TRBV19 and TRBJ1-2): DGGITQSPKYLFRKEGQNVTLSCEQNLNHDAMYWYRQDPGQGLRLIYYSQIVNDFQKGDIAEGYSVSREKKESFPLTVTSAQKNPTAFYLCASSVSADRTNYGYTFGSGTRLTVV.

Here the CDR3 reads CASSFQTPEQFF. The CDR3 DNA follows: TGTGCCAGCAGCTTCCAAACACCCGAGCAGTTCTTC. The chain employs TRBV11-3 and TRBJ2-1; D gene unclear. This CDR3 region has 12 residues. CDR1 SGHNT and CDR2 YENEEA come from the germline V gene. The ends were cut back, 3 bases at V and 10 bases at J, with 10 bases in the middle.

V gene TRBV5-1 combines with J gene TRBJ1-1, with TRBD1 matching 9 bases. Trimming at V came to 2 bases and at J to 8 bases, leaving 7 bases not matched to a gene. The length of the CDR3 is 14 residues. CDR1 is SGHRS, CDR2 YFSETQ, per germline. As DNA, the CDR3 is TGCGCCAGCAGCTTCACCGGGACAGGGTCAGAAGCTTTCTTT. The encoded protein is CASSFTGTGSEAFF.

The table lists this clone with a count of one. The V and J genes are TRBV30 and TRBJ1-5, with D possibly TRBD1 on 5 matching bases. Germline V gene data show CDR1 as GTSNPN and CDR2 as SVGIG (reference sequence). V was trimmed by 2 bases and J by 4 bases, leaving 9 bases between them. The CDR3 totals 13 residues. CDR3 coding DNA: TGTGCCTGGAGTACAGGTCGGAATCAGCCCCAGCATTTT. It translates to CAWSTGRNQPQHF.

V is TRBV7-2 and J is TRBJ2-2, with a possible D match to TRBD2 (5 bases). Germline V lookup: CDR1 SGHTA, CDR2 FQGNSA. This CDR3 has 15 amino acids. Trimming cost V 5 bases and J 1 base, with 11 bases left between them. CDR3 in amino acids: CASSPRTGNTGELFF. The CDR3 DNA is TGTGCCAGCAGCCCCCGGACTGGGAACACCGGGGAGCTGTTTTTT.

The chain carries TRBV9 and TRBJ1-1; no reliable D call. V was cut by 0 bases and J by 3 bases, with 6 bases left in between. Germline values: CDR1 SGDLS, CDR2 YYNGEE. This CDR3 is 13 amino acids long. CDR3 nucleotides: TGTGCCAGCAGCGTAGGACACTACACTGAAGCTTTCTTT. It encodes CASSVGHYTEAFF.

This rearrangement joins TRBV30 to TRBJ2-7; no definite D call. Germline CDR1 and CDR2: GTSNPN and SVGIG (reference sequence). CDR3 length: 11 residues. V was clipped by 0 bases and J by 5 bases, with 5 bases between them. Written as DNA, the CDR3 is TGTGCCTGGAGTGTCAGGCACGAGCAGTACTTC. This codes for CAWSVRHEQYF.

The chain uses TRBV18 and TRBJ1-1; TRBD1 might be the D (5 bases). This CDR3 contains 13 residues. V was cut by 5 bases and J by 4 bases, with 11 bases left in between. The germline V gene encodes CDR1 KGHSH and CDR2 LQKENI. The CDR3 loop is CASSSGGGTEAFF. The CDR3 DNA follows: TGTGCCAGCTCAAGCGGGGGTGGCACTGAAGCTTTCTTT. Full variable domain (rest looked up from reference TRBV18 and TRBJ1-1): NAGVMQNPRHLVRRRGQEARLRCSPMKGHSHVYWYRQLPEEGLKFMVYLQKENIIDESGMPKERFSAEFPKEGPSILRIQQVVRGDSAAYFCASSSGGGTEAFFGQGTRLTVV.

The chain employs TRBV7-9 and TRBJ2-2; D is perhaps TRBD2 (6 bases). Trimming stripped 1 base from V and 7 bases from J, with 13 bases between. This CDR3 is built from 15 residues. Germline V gene sequence: CDR1 SEHNR, CDR2 FQNEAQ (reference sequence). CDR3 sequence (DNA): TGTGCCAGCAGCTTAGGAACCATCGGGGGCGGGGAGCTGTTTTTT. Its translation: CASSLGTIGGGELFF.

This sequence joins TRBV4-3 and TRBJ1-2; 8 bases line up with TRBD1. J gave up 8 bases and V 1 base, and 9 bases lay outside the gene matches. The CDR3 sequence is 15 residues long. Germline V gives CDR1 LGHNA, CDR2 YSLEER. The CDR3 nucleotides are TGCGCCAGCAGCCAAGTTGGGCAGGGGGCGTGGGGCTACACCTTC. Translation: CASSQVGQGAWGYTF.

V and J are TRBV10-3 and TRBJ1-2, with 7 bases lining up with TRBD1. There are 15 residues in the CDR3. CDR1 and CDR2 from the germline V gene are ENHRY and SYGVKD. V gave up 3 bases and J gave up 2 bases; unmatched junction bases: 6. Here the CDR3 DNA reads TGTGCCATCAGTGACCTGGGACAGAAAAACTATGGCTACACCTTC. Its protein product is CAISDLGQKNYGYTF.

This clone has just one count. The rearrangement uses TRBV4-1 and TRBJ1-2; TRBD1 agrees at 10 bases. The V gene end was trimmed by 0 bases and the J gene end by 8 bases; junction bases not matched to a gene: 18. Germline V CDR1 and CDR2: MGHRA, YSYEKL. This CDR3 region has 19 residues. The CDR3 is CASSQDILGQGTYDGGYTF. The CDR3 DNA sequence: TGCGCCAGCAGCCAAGACATCCTGGGACAGGGGACCTACGACGGGGGCTACACCTTC.

The chain combines TRBV7-7 with TRBJ2-2; no definite D call. Germline CDR1 is SSHAT and CDR2 is FNYEAQ (reference sequence). Trimming removed 1 base from V and 0 bases from J, with 9 bases in between. The CDR3 is 16 residues long. The CDR3 here is CASSLGATTNTGELFF. CDR3 DNA sequence: TGTGCCAGCAGCTTAGGGGCAACAACGAACACCGGGGAGCTGTTTTTT.

This rearrangement joins TRBV5-1 to TRBJ2-5, with 7 nucleotides matching TRBD1. The CDR3 runs to 16 residues. Germline lookup yields CDR1 SGHRS and CDR2 YFSETQ. V lost 4 bases, J lost 5 bases, and 14 bases stayed unmatched. CDR3 coding DNA: TGCGCCAGCAGCGTATCACAGGGGAGTGTTAGTGAGACCCAGTACTTC. It specifies CASSVSQGSVSETQYF.

In this sample, this clone turned up a few times. This chain joins TRBV10-3 and TRBJ2-1; 10 bases fit TRBD2. CDR3 size: 17 residues. V lost 6 bases and J lost 4; bases outside the gene matches: 12. Germline values: CDR1 ENHRY, CDR2 SYGVKD. The DNA of the CDR3 is TGTGCCATCAGGACCGAACCAACTAGCGGGGTATACAATGAGCAGTTCTTC. It codes for CAIRTEPTSGVYNEQFF.

CDR3 in DNA: TGTGCCAGCAGTGAAAGAATCGGACAGGGGGAAATTTGGAATGAGCAGTTCTTC. Translating gives CASSERIGQGEIWNEQFF. The chain combines TRBV2 with TRBJ2-1, with 10 bases lining up with TRBD1. Germline assignment: CDR1 SNHLY and CDR2 FYNNEI. The length of the CDR3 is 18 residues. After removal of 2 bases from V and 7 bases from J, the junction contained 14 bases not matched to a gene.

This chain joins TRBV19 and TRBJ2-7; tentatively, D is TRBD1 (7 bases). There are 14 residues in the CDR3. Germline assignment: CDR1 LNHDA and CDR2 SQIVND (reference sequence). V was shortened by 6 bases and J by 7 bases, with 19 bases between the two germline ends. For the CDR3, the DNA is TGTGCCAGTAGAATACGGAGGGGGCAGGGGGAGCAGTACTTC. Its translation is CASRIRRGQGEQYF.

This clone was counted between two and nine times. V and J are TRBV11-3 and TRBJ1-6; D perhaps matches TRBD1 (5 bases). Trimming took off 3 bases at V and 6 bases at J, with 9 bases between the two ends. The CDR3 is 14 amino acids. The germline V gene encodes CDR1 SGHNT and CDR2 YENEEA. The CDR3 DNA sequence: TGTGCCAGCAGCTTGCTGGGGGGTAATTCACCCCTCCACTTT. Amino acids: CASSLLGGNSPLHF.